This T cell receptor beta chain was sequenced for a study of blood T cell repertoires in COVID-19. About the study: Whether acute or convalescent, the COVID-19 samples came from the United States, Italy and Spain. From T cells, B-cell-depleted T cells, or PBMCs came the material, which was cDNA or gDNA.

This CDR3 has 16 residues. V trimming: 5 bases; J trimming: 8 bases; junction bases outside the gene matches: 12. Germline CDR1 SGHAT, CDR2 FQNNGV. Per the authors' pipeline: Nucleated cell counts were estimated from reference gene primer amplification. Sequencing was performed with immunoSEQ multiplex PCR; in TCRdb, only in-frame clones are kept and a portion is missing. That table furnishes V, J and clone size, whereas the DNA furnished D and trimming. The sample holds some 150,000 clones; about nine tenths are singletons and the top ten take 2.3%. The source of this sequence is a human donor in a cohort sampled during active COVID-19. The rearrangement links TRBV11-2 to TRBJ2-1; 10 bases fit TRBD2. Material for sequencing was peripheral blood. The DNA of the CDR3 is TGTGCCAGCAGCCCCTGGGCAGCGGGAGGGATCGATGAGCAGTTCTTC. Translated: CASSPWAAGGIDEQFF.